Listed below are T cell receptor beta chains from one sample, sequenced in a study of blood T cell repertoires in COVID-19. Assay: immunoSEQ multiplex PCR; the TCRdb copy retains only in-frame clones and omits some. The sample holds 160,000 or so clones, more than 70% seen once. The specimen was peripheral blood. Receptors were obtained from a man in his fifties or sixties with acute or convalescent COVID-19. CDR3s include the opening cysteine and the closing phenylalanine or tryptophan.

v_call: TRBV21-1
j_call: TRBJ2-5
cdr3_aa: CASSKATIEQETQYF

v_call: TRBV7-2
j_call: TRBJ1-1
cdr3_aa: CASSLSEGETEAFF

v_call: TRBV2
j_call: TRBJ1-1
cdr3_aa: CASHRDRGQGTEAFF

v_call: TRBV6-6
j_call: TRBJ1-2
cdr3_aa: CASSYGRQEYYGYTF

v_call: TRBV27
j_call: TRBJ2-3
cdr3_aa: CASSPGLDTDTQYF

v_call: TRBV4-1
j_call: TRBJ2-1
cdr3_aa: CASSPGGAASGGAMYNEQFF

v_call: TRBV7-9
j_call: TRBJ2-1
cdr3_aa: CASSLNRLAGVHTWNEQFF

v_call: TRBV12-5
j_call: TRBJ2-2
cdr3_aa: CASGATGHATGELFF

v_call: TRBV6-5
j_call: TRBJ1-2
cdr3_aa: CASRPDRGKSYGYTF

v_call: TRBV7-9
j_call: TRBJ2-4
cdr3_aa: CASSSTGGRAKNIQYF

v_call: TRBV5-8
j_call: TRBJ1-5
cdr3_aa: CASSLLRFSDQPQHF

v_call: TRBV5-4
j_call: TRBJ1-2
cdr3_aa: CASSSRQGAGGYTF

v_call: TRBV5-4
j_call: TRBJ1-4
cdr3_aa: CASSLEGGAFNEKLFF

v_call: TRBV7-6
j_call: TRBJ2-3
cdr3_aa: CASSLALLAGGTSTDTQYF

v_call: TRBV19
j_call: TRBJ2-3
cdr3_aa: CATSGGAEIDTQYF

v_call: TRBV6-6
j_call: TRBJ1-3
cdr3_aa: CASYDTVTSGNTIYF

v_call: TRBV7-3
j_call: TRBJ1-3
cdr3_aa: CAGYSLEDTIYF

v_call: TRBV24-1
j_call: TRBJ2-6
cdr3_aa: CATRVNTGLHLPSLSLGGANVLTF

v_call: TRBV5-1
j_call: TRBJ1-6
cdr3_aa: CASSLAVAGVGSPLHF

v_call: TRBV29-1
j_call: TRBJ2-5
cdr3_aa: CSFRGQGGQETQYF

v_call: TRBV6-5
j_call: TRBJ2-2
cdr3_aa: CASGGRALTGELFF

v_call: TRBV15
j_call: TRBJ2-2
cdr3_aa: CASLLDRNTGELFF

v_call: TRBV30
j_call: TRBJ2-1
cdr3_aa: CAWIGQDINEQFF

v_call: TRBV14
j_call: TRBJ1-4
cdr3_aa: CASSRIGQSRNEKLFF

v_call: TRBV10-3
j_call: TRBJ2-5
cdr3_aa: CAISESTGVSVATQYF

v_call: TRBV3-1/TRBV3-2
j_call: TRBJ1-1
cdr3_aa: CASSLGLYTEAFF

v_call: TRBV6-6
j_call: TRBJ2-7
cdr3_aa: CASSYSGNYEQYF

v_call: TRBV7-6
j_call: TRBJ2-3
cdr3_aa: CASSSVGGGALDTQYF

v_call: TRBV3-1/TRBV3-2
j_call: TRBJ1-5
cdr3_aa: CASSQDLATSNQPQHF

v_call: TRBV6-5
j_call: TRBJ1-3
cdr3_aa: CASRTGGMRGNTIYF

v_call: TRBV5-1
j_call: TRBJ2-1
cdr3_aa: CASSPITSGKNEQFF

v_call: TRBV4-2
j_call: TRBJ2-1
cdr3_aa: CASSQDGDGGALNEQFF

v_call: TRBV11-1
j_call: TRBJ1-6
cdr3_aa: CASSFGRVSPLHF

v_call: TRBV18
j_call: TRBJ2-3
cdr3_aa: CASSPSVQGRDTQYF

v_call: TRBV19
j_call: TRBJ1-6
cdr3_aa: CASSAWTGPIVPLHF

v_call: TRBV25-1
j_call: TRBJ1-6
cdr3_aa: CASSDPGQYSPLHF

v_call: TRBV30
j_call: TRBJ2-3
cdr3_aa: CAWSPSAGSDTQYF

v_call: TRBV2
j_call: TRBJ1-1
cdr3_aa: CASSGTGPRGDTEAFF

v_call: TRBV7-2
j_call: TRBJ2-7
cdr3_aa: CASSLALLGAGEQYF

v_call: TRBV18
j_call: TRBJ2-1
cdr3_aa: CASSLGTDSYNEQFF

v_call: TRBV7-6
j_call: TRBJ2-3
cdr3_aa: CASSATGLAGGPPDTQYF

v_call: TRBV4-1
j_call: TRBJ2-2
cdr3_aa: CASSPGQNTGELFF

v_call: TRBV2
j_call: TRBJ1-2
cdr3_aa: CASSQASNYGYTF

v_call: TRBV12-3/TRBV12-4
j_call: TRBJ1-2
cdr3_aa: CASSLGQGGGYTF